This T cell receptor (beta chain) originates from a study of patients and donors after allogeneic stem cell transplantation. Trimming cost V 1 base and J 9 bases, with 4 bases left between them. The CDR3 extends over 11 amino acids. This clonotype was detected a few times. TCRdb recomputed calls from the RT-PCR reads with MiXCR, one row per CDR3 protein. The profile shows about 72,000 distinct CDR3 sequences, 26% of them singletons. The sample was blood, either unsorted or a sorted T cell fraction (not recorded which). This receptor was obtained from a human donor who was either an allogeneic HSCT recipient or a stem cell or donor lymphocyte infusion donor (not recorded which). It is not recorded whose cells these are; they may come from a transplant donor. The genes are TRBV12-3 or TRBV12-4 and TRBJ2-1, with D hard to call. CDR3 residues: CASSLGREQFF. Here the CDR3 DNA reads TGTGCCAGCAGTTTAGGCCGTGAGCAGTTCTTC.